A single T cell receptor beta chain is shown here with its context. This clone was detected a few times. Its antigen is not yet known. No much larger clone exists at a distance of one base, and base qualities are not known. The immunoSEQ Assay, a bias-controlled multiplex PCR, was used to amplify TCRbeta CDR3 regions from genomic DNA. For the original study's pipeline: The number of nucleated cells in each sample was estimated from the amplification of reference gene primers within the assay. To quantify the absolute abundance of each unique TCRbeta CDR3 rearrangement, sequence reads were collapsed and filtered. Productive Simpson clonality was computed per sample as the square root of Simpson's diversity index over productive rearrangements. TCRdb's version of the immuneACCESS table is confined to in-frame rearrangements and falls short of the full clone set. An unresolved V gene accounts for under half of the shortfall where checked; the remainder is of unknown origin. V, J and clone size reflect that table, while D and trimming were determined from the DNA. This sample lists 250,000 or so clones; about four fifths were detected once. Approximately 4.5% of the sample belongs to the ten largest clones.

The data originate from a study of blood T cell repertoires in COVID-19 (dated by TCRdb to the early 2020s). With regard to the full study: The collaborator samples originated in the United States, Italy and Spain and spanned the acute and convalescent phases of COVID-19. The prospective study material was composed of cDNA or gDNA derived from T cells, B-cell-depleted T cells, or PBMCs. Subjects who had been exposed to COVID-19, were actively infected with it, or had recovered from it provided the deeply sampled blood TCRbeta repertoires that made up the dataset. The repertoires were released in a freely available public database intended as a resource for research on the immune response to SARS-CoV-2. The samples were drawn from the first 160 participants of the ongoing ImmuneRACE study and from more than 1,000 subjects provided by 6 global collaborators. Sample metadata almost always included a de-identified subject ID, COVID-19 status, age in years and sex. HLA class I and class II types, where available, came from metadata supplied by the sample provider rather than from assay-based typing. Points the paper makes about the study in general: How much clinical and demographic metadata was included differed by source and by participant, and the metadata was provided uncurated.

Whole blood was collected in K2EDTA tubes by collaborating institutions according to the institutions' own protocols. Collaborator samples were shipped for TCRbeta analysis as frozen whole blood, isolated PBMCs, or DNA extracted from either sample type. The receptor was derived from a woman in her seventies with acute or convalescent COVID-19. The sample consisted of peripheral blood.

Here the CDR3 is given as CASSLGGPLVSNQPQHF. The nucleotides are TGTGCCAGTAGCCTGGGGGGTCCGCTAGTTAGCAATCAGCCCCAGCATTTT. The chain is assembled from TRBV19 and TRBJ1-5; tentative D gene TRBD1, with 5 bases matching. V gives up 6 bases and J gives up 0 bases, and the segment between their germline ends measures 18 bases. Including cysteine and phenylalanine, the CDR3 has 17 amino acids. The read is trimmed to its CDR3 DNA, 51 bases read in frame from base 1. CDR1 LNHDA and CDR2 SQIVND were looked up in the germline V gene (reference sequence). The CDR3, completed at both ends by the reference TRBV19 and TRBJ1-5 genes, gives the full variable domain DGGITQSPKYLFRKEGQNVTLSCEQNLNHDAMYWYRQDPGQGLRLIYYSQIVNDFQKGDIAEGYSVSREKKESFPLTVTSAQKNPTAFYLCASSLGGPLVSNQPQHFGDGTRLSIL.